A selection of T cell receptor beta chains follows, all from one sample in a study of response to subunit inactivated influenza vaccine. TCRdb ran MiXCR on the RT-PCR reads and lists one entry per CDR3 protein. The sample consists of about 500,000 distinct CDR3 sequences, 16% of them appearing once. Here the sequenced sample was CD4+ T cells sorted from PBMCs, taken less than 30 months after vaccination. These receptors came from a man between 50 and 69 years old who received an inactivated influenza vaccine. The CDR3 runs from the conserved cysteine through the conserved F or W. A D gene is named only where the DNA matches it firmly. Expanded clones get a size class; other rows say once, few or many, or leave the size out.

v_call	d_call	j_call	clone_size	cdr3_aa	cdr3_nt
TRBV4-3	NA	TRBJ2-3	NA	CASSQVWGEAADTQYF	TGCGCCAGCAGCCAAGTTTGGGGGGAGGCGGCAGATACGCAGTATTTT
TRBV28	NA	TRBJ2-2	NA	CASSLMIPEGASNTGELFF	TGTGCCAGCAGTTTAATGATCCCTGAGGGCGCTTCGAACACCGGGGAGCTGTTTTTT
TRBV9	TRBD1	TRBJ2-1	NA	CASSGSTGGDYNEQFF	TGTGCCAGCAGCGGGTCGACAGGGGGGGATTACAATGAGCAGTTCTTC
TRBV3-1	NA	TRBJ2-7	many	CASSQALNEQYF	TGTGCCAGCAGCCAAGCTTTGAACGAGCAGTACTTC
TRBV20-1	TRBD1	TRBJ1-5	NA	CCARDGSRGGYQPQHF	TGCTGTGCTAGAGATGGTAGCAGGGGGGGGTATCAGCCCCAGCATTTT
TRBV5-1	TRBD2	TRBJ2-3	NA	CASSMGTSASTDTQYF	TGCGCCAGCAGCATGGGAACTAGCGCTAGCACAGATACGCAGTATTTT
TRBV10-2	TRBD2	TRBJ2-2	NA	CASRPSLAGGRGELFF	TGCGCCAGCAGGCCTAGTCTAGCGGGGGGGCGCGGGGAGCTGTTTTTT
TRBV29-1	NA	TRBJ2-3	few	CSVLPGQTDTQYF	TGCAGCGTTCTCCCGGGCCAAACAGATACGCAGTATTTT
TRBV4-3	NA	TRBJ1-3	few	CASSQESGVTGNTIYF	TGCGCCAGCAGCCAAGAATCAGGGGTTACTGGAAACACCATATATTTT
TRBV20-1	TRBD1	TRBJ2-7	few	CSARTGTAYEQYF	TGCAGTGCTCGCACCGGGACAGCCTACGAGCAGTACTTC
TRBV6-2/TRBV6-3	NA	TRBJ2-2	NA	CASSRGQLRELFF	TGTGCCAGCAGCCGGGGGCAGTTAAGGGAGCTGTTTTTT
TRBV11-2	NA	TRBJ2-6	few	CASSDLAPAGANVLTF	TGTGCCAGCAGCGACCTAGCCCCGGCTGGGGCCAACGTCCTGACTTTC
TRBV11-2	TRBD2	TRBJ2-1	once	CASSFWGGLAGGESSYNEQFF	TGTGCCAGCAGCTTTTGGGGCGGACTAGCGGGGGGGGAAAGCTCCTACAATGAGCAGTTCTTC
TRBV20-1	TRBD2	TRBJ2-1	NA	CSASPGAGWNEQFF	TGCAGTGCTAGCCCCGGAGCGGGATGGAATGAGCAGTTCTTC
TRBV12-3/TRBV12-4	TRBD2	TRBJ2-1	many	CASSPIAGAPYNEQFF	TGTGCCAGCAGTCCTATAGCGGGAGCCCCCTACAATGAGCAGTTCTTC
TRBV5-1	NA	TRBJ2-1	NA	CASSLAPTGSEQFF	TGCGCCAGCAGCTTGGCCCCCACAGGGAGTGAGCAGTTCTTC